This T cell receptor beta chain was recovered during a study of blood T cell repertoires in COVID-19. Study-level background: The cDNA or gDNA used as material had been derived from T cells, B-cell-depleted T cells, or PBMCs.

The Seattle site enrolled patients during active infection and followed them longitudinally. Study processing details: Reference gene primer amplification gave nucleated cell count estimates. Libraries were prepared by immunoSEQ multiplex PCR; TCRdb keeps only in-frame clonotypes and omits some of them. For V, J and clone size, that table is used; D and trimming come from the DNA. The top ten hold around 6.5% of the sample, which has some 260,000 clones, 88% seen once. Looked up from germline, CDR1 is MNHEY and CDR2 is SMNVEV (reference sequence). V gave up 0 bases and J gave up 8 bases, with 16 bases separating them. This CDR3 contains 15 residues.

The receptor's source is a young woman with COVID-19, enrolled during active disease. The specimen was peripheral blood. The chain joins TRBV27 to TRBJ1-2; the D gene is possibly TRBD1 (6 bases). CDR3 protein: CASSLSRGGARGYTF. The DNA of the CDR3 is TGTGCCAGCAGTTTATCTCGGGGGGGGGCGCGGGGCTACACCTTC.